This TCR beta chain was found in a study of blood T cells in healthy people across ages. Then a second PCR, running roughly 7 to 11 cycles, was carried out with a sample-barcoded 5' primer and a J-beta primer mix. Each cDNA was tagged by a template-switch adaptor containing 12 random nucleotides. TCRdb redid the calling of the 5' RACE reads with MiXCR, one entry per CDR3 protein. This sample has 700,000 or so distinct CDR3 sequences, with approximately 21% found just once. About this clonotype: Its cognate antigen is unknown.

The CDR3 contains 16 residues. Germline CDR1 reads SGDLS; CDR2 reads YYNGEE. Study outcomes and limitations: Diversity estimates from one million T cells were considered underestimates.

Individuals who donated were healthy Caucasians from Russia aged roughly 6 to 100. No fewer than 5.5 micrograms of total RNA were isolated from every sample. The V and J genes are TRBV9 and TRBJ2-5; D is possibly TRBD1 (5 bases). The J call could be wrong; TRBJ2-1 is a better fit for the DNA end. The source of this sequence is a man aged 70-80 years in good health. Material: blood. The CDR3 reads CASSFSPEKGLNEQFF. The CDR3 bases are TGTGCCAGCAGCTTTTCCCCAGAAAAGGGGCTCAATGAGCAGTTCTTC.